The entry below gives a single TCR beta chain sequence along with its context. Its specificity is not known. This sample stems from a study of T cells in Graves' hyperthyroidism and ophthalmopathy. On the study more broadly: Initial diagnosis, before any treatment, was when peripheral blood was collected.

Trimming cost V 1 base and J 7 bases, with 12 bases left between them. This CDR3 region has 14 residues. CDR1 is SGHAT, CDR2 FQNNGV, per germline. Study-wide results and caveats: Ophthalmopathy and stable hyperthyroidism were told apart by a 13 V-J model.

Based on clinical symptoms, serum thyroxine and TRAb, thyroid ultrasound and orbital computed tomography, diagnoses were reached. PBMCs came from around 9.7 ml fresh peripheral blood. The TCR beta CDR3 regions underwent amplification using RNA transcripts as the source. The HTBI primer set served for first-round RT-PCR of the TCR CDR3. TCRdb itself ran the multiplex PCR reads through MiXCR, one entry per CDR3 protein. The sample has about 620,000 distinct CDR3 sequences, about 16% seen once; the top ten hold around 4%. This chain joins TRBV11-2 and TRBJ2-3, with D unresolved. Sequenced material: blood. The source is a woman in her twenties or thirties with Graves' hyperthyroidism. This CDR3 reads CASSLVPPGNTQYF. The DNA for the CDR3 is TGTGCCAGCAGCTTAGTTCCACCAGGAAATACGCAGTATTTT.